This is a list of T cell receptor beta chains from one sample in a study of beta chain features in type 1 diabetes. TCRdb keeps only in-frame clones here, not all; method: immunoSEQ multiplex PCR. The profile covers over 200,000 clones, with about 11% appearing a single time and around 0.018% taken by the ten largest. Specimen: naive CD4+ T cells from blood. These receptors all stem from a young man with type 1 diabetes. Both conserved end residues are part of each CDR3.

CDR3aa | v_gene | len | j_gene
CASTGQGIEAFF | TRBV19 | 12 | TRBJ1-1
CASSLALETQYF | TRBV7-8 | 12 | TRBJ2-5
CASSYGAGGEDTQYF | TRBV6-6 | 15 | TRBJ2-3
CASSLVFGDDYGYTF | TRBV5-1 | 15 | TRBJ1-2
CASSLSDRSNQPQHF | TRBV5-1 | 15 | TRBJ1-5
CASSVEQGHFTDTQYF | TRBV9 | 16 | TRBJ2-3
CAWFPRDRVHYEQYF | TRBV30 | 15 | TRBJ2-7
CASRKRDQGSYEQYF | TRBV7-2 | 15 | TRBJ2-7
CASSSWDRGYESPLHF | TRBV27 | 16 | TRBJ1-6
CASSLRGARANEQFF | TRBV7-3 | 15 | TRBJ2-1
CASSAGGGPFSGNTIYF | TRBV28 | 17 | TRBJ1-3
CASSPQSRLQEGYTF | TRBV18 | 15 | TRBJ1-2
CASTSRGQPQHF | TRBV2 | 12 | TRBJ1-5
CASSLEGRTDTQYF | TRBV7-9 | 14 | TRBJ2-3
CASSLDPGLGTEAFF | TRBV5-1 | 15 | TRBJ1-1
CASSHFLGTGGRSYEQYF | TRBV4-1 | 18 | TRBJ2-7
CASSQDEDSYNEQFF | TRBV4-3 | 15 | TRBJ2-1
CASSPGQGGYNEQFF | TRBV7-3 | 15 | TRBJ2-1
CASSSLGPAETQYF | TRBV6-5 | 14 | TRBJ2-5
CASTYRGLSTDTQYF | TRBV6-5 | 15 | TRBJ2-3
CASSYSGGGGTDTQYF | TRBV6-5 | 16 | TRBJ2-3
CASSSRGPYGYTF | TRBV7-2 | 13 | TRBJ1-2
CASSYRGEQYF | TRBV6-1 | 11 | TRBJ2-7
CASSESLRGYTF | TRBV25-1 | 12 | TRBJ1-2
CASRREGTSRNIQYF | TRBV2 | 15 | TRBJ2-4
CASSRGTSGGNEQFF | TRBV7-3 | 15 | TRBJ2-1
CASSGTSGAYNEQFF | TRBV9 | 15 | TRBJ2-1
CASSFQRGAYEQYF | TRBV5-1 | 14 | TRBJ2-7
CASSFRLAGGPDEQYF | TRBV7-9 | 16 | TRBJ2-7
CASRASSGGAWETQYF | TRBV5-6 | 16 | TRBJ2-5
CASGLGRGQETQYF | TRBV12-5 | 14 | TRBJ2-5
CASSPPGQPGYTF | TRBV6-5 | 13 | TRBJ1-2
CASSLDNLGGNEQFF | TRBV11-2 | 15 | TRBJ2-1
CASSLQGPGELFF | TRBV18 | 13 | TRBJ2-2
CASSPTGLAQYF | TRBV7-2 | 12 | TRBJ2-7
CASSLSRDRYEQYF | TRBV5-1 | 14 | TRBJ2-7
CASSMSGGPHNEQFF | TRBV7-3 | 15 | TRBJ2-1
CASSLPASGTRGETQYF | TRBV11-2 | 17 | TRBJ2-5
CASSPGTGGDRTNEKLFF | TRBV7-8 | 18 | TRBJ1-4
CASSGRTATNEKLFF | TRBV11-2 | 15 | TRBJ1-4
CASRKEVTQAFF | TRBV7-9 | 12 | TRBJ1-1
CASSPVSGGFGEQYF | TRBV11-2 | 15 | TRBJ2-7
CASTTGQGREKLFF | TRBV6-5 | 14 | TRBJ1-4